This T cell receptor (beta chain) was observed in a study of cytomegalovirus exposure and HLA in healthy donors. Study-wide results and limits: Reports credit the classifier with highly specific, highly sensitive diagnosis of cytomegalovirus status. Associated with cytomegalovirus, according to the listing, were 150 to 200 TCR beta chains.

This CDR3 spans 15 amino acids. V lost 3 bases to trimming and J lost 11 bases, with 17 bases between them. CDR1 and CDR2 from the germline V gene are MNHEY and SMNVEV (reference sequence). Worth noting for this clone: As yet, its antigen is unknown.

The protocol was immunoSEQ multiplex PCR, while the TCRdb copy is restricted to in-frame clones and leaves out a portion. The profile shows 150,000 to 200,000 clones, roughly 86% of them singletons. The specimen was PBMCs. V usage is TRBV27 and J usage is TRBJ2-6; maybe TRBD1 (6 bases). The origin of this receptor is a man aged 25-45 years in good health and CMV-seropositive. Here the CDR3 DNA reads TGTGCCAGCAGTTTCGGCAGGGGTTTCAAGGACGTCCTGACTTTC. This translates into CASSFGRGFKDVLTF. Based on the CDR3 plus reference TRBV27 and TRBJ2-6, the full variable domain is EAQVTQNPRYLITVTGKKLTVTCSQNMNHEYMSWYRQDPGLGLRQIYYSMNVEVTDKGDVPEGYKVSRKEKRNFPLILESPSPNQTSLYFCASSFGRGFKDVLTFGAGSRLTVL.